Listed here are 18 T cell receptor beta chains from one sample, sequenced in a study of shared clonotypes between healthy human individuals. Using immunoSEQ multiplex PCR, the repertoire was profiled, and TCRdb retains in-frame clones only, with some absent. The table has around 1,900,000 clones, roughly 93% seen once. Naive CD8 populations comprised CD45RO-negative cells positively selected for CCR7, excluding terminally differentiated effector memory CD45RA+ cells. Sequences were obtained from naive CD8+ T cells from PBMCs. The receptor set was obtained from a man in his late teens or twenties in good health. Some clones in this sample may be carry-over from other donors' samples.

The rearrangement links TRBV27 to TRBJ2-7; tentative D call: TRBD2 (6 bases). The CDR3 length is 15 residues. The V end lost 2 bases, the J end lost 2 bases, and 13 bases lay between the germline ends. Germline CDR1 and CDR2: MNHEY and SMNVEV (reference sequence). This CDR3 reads CASSLTWGVAYEQYF. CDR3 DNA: TGTGCCAGCAGTTTAACATGGGGGGTCGCCTACGAGCAGTACTTC.

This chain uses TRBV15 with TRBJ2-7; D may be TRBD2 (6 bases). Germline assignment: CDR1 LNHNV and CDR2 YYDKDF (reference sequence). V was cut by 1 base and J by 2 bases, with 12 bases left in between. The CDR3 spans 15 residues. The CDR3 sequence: CATSRGGEATYEQYF. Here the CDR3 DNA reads TGTGCCACCAGCAGAGGGGGGGAGGCCACCTACGAGCAGTACTTC.

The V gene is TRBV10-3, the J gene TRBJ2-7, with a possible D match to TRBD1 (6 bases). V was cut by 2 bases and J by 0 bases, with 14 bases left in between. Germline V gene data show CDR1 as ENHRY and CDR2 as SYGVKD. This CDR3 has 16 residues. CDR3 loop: CAISEAYRESSYEQYF. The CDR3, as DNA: TGTGCCATCAGTGAGGCTTACAGGGAGAGCTCCTACGAGCAGTACTTC.

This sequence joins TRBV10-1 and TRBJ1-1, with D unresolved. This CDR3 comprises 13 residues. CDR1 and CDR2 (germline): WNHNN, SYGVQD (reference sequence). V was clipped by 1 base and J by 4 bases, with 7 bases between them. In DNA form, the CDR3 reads TGCGCCAGCAGTGAGTTGGGTCCCACTGAAGCTTTCTTT. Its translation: CASSELGPTEAFF.

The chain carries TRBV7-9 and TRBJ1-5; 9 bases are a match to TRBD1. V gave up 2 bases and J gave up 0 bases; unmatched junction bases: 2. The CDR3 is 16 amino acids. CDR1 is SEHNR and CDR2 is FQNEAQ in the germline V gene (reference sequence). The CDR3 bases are TGTGCCAGCAGCTTAACGACAGGGGGTAGCAATCAGCCCCAGCATTTT. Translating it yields CASSLTTGGSNQPQHF.

CDR3 in DNA: TGTGCCTGGAGTTTGGGGGGTATCCACGAGCAGTACTTC. This translates into CAWSLGGIHEQYF. The rearrangement uses TRBV30 and TRBJ2-7, with D possibly TRBD2 on 6 matching bases. The length of the CDR3 is 13 residues. The V gene's germline CDR1 is GTSNPN and CDR2 SVGIG (reference sequence). V was pared by 2 bases and J by 5 bases, with 13 bases between.

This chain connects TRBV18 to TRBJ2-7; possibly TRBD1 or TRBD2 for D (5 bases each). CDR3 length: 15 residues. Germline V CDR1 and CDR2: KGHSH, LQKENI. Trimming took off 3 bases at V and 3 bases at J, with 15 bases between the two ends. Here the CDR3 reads CASSPQGRLNYEQYF. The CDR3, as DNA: TGTGCCAGCTCACCCCAGGGACGGTTGAACTACGAGCAGTACTTC. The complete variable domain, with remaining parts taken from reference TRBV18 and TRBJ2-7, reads NAGVMQNPRHLVRRRGQEARLRCSPMKGHSHVYWYRQLPEEGLKFMVYLQKENIIDESGMPKERFSAEFPKEGPSILRIQQVVRGDSAAYFCASSPQGRLNYEQYFGPGTRLTVT.

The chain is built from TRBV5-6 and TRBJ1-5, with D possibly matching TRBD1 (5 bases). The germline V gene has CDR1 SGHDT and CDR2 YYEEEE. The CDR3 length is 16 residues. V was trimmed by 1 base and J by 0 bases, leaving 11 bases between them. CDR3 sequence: CASSLRPGLSNQPQHF. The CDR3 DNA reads TGTGCCAGCAGCTTGAGGCCAGGGCTTAGCAATCAGCCCCAGCATTTT.

The CDR3 loop reads CASSKRGGFVTEAFF. The CDR3 DNA follows: TGTGCCAGTAGTAAAAGGGGAGGGTTTGTCACTGAAGCTTTCTTT. V usage is TRBV19 and J usage is TRBJ1-1; tentatively, D is TRBD1 (5 bases). CDR1 LNHDA and CDR2 SQIVND come from the germline V gene (reference sequence). V lost 4 bases and J 4 bases, leaving 16 bases between the germline ends. The CDR3 spans 15 residues.

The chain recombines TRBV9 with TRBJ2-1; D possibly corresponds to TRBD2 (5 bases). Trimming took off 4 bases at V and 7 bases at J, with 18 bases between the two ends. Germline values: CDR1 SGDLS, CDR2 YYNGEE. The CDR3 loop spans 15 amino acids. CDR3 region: CASSPRTGERNEQFF. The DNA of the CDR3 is TGTGCCAGCAGCCCCCGGACCGGGGAGCGGAATGAGCAGTTCTTC.

The CDR3 coding sequence is TGTGCCAGCTCGGGGGCGGTTGGTCAAGAGACCCAGTACTTC. Protein sequence: CASSGAVGQETQYF. This chain connects TRBV28 to TRBJ2-5, with D perhaps matching TRBD1 or TRBD2 (6 bases each). The ends were cut back, 8 bases at V and 2 bases at J, with 15 bases in the middle. The V gene's germline CDR1 is MDHEN and CDR2 SYDVKM. The CDR3 sequence is 14 residues long.

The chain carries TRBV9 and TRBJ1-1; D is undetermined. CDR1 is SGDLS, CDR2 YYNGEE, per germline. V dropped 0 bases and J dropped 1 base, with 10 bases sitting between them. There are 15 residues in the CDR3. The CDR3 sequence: CASSVGWRENTEAFF. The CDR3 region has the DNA TGTGCCAGCAGCGTAGGGTGGAGGGAGAACACTGAAGCTTTCTTT.

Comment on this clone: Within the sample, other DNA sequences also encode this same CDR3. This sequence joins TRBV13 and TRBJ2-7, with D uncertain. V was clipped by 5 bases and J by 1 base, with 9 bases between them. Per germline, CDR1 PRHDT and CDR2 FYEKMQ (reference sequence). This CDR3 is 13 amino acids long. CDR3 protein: CASSPPRSYEQYF. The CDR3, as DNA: TGTGCCAGCAGCCCACCCCGATCCTACGAGCAGTACTTC.

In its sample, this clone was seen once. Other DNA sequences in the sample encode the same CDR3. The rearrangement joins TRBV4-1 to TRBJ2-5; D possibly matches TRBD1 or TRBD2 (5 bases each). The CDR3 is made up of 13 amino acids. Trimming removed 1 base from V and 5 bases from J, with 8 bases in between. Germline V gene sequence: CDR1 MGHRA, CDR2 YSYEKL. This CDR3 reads CASSQVWGETQYF. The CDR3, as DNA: TGCGCCAGCAGCCAAGTTTGGGGGGAGACCCAGTACTTC.

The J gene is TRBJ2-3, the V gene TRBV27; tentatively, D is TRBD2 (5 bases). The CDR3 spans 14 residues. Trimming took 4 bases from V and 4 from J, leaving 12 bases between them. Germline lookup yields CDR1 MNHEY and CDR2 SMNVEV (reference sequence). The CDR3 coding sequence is TGTGCCAGCAGTTGGTCCGGGGTGGCAGATACGCAGTATTTT. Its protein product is CASSWSGVADTQYF.

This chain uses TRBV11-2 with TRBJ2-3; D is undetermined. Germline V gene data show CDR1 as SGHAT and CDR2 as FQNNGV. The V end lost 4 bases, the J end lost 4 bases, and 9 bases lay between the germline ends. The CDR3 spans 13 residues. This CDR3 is CASSSLRPDTQYF. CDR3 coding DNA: TGTGCCAGCAGCTCACTAAGGCCAGATACGCAGTATTTT.

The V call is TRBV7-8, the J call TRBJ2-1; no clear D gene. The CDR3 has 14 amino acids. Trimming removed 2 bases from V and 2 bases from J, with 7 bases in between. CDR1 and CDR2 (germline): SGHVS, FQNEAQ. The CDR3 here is CASSLSSAYNEQFF. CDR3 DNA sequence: TGTGCCAGCAGCTTAAGCTCTGCCTACAATGAGCAGTTCTTC.

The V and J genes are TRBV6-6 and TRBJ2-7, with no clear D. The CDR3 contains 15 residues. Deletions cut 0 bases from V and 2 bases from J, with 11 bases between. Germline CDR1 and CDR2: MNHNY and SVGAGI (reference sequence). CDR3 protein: CASSYSIVSPYEQYF. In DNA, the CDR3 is TGTGCCAGCAGTTACTCGATTGTCTCCCCCTACGAGCAGTACTTC.